This is a list of T cell receptor beta chains from one sample in a study of shared clonotypes between healthy human individuals. Clones were read by immunoSEQ multiplex PCR, and TCRdb kept only the in-frame ones, dropping some. In the table there are a few hundred thousand clones, about 96% of which are singletons. Sequencing input: memory CD8+ T cells sorted from blood. All receptors come from a man aged 30-40 years in good health. Each CDR3 is given without its conserved first and last residue. A D gene is named only where the DNA matches it firmly. The size field is filled for only some rows; it gives once, few, many or a size class.

-,TRBV5-4,16,TRBD2,ASSPGLAGSLSYNEQF
once,TRBV6-5,12,-,ASSSDTEPYEQY
-,TRBV7-9,13,TRBD1,ASSFGTGMTDTQY
-,TRBV13,13,-,ASSQRAASQETQY
-,TRBV10-3,9,-,AISARAVQY
-,TRBV6-1,13,TRBD1,ASRDTGTGTGELF
-,TRBV2,12,TRBD1,ASKGGSNTGELF
-,TRBV30,9,-,AWSPQGRYT
-,TRBV28,11,-,ASSFGDQETQY
-,TRBV6-1,13,TRBD1,ASRLNDRGRGGYT
-,TRBV9,13,-,ASSVGDSPYQPQH
-,TRBV6-5,11,-,ASKASSYNEQF
-,TRBV27,11,TRBD1,ASSLTAGTGKT
-,TRBV4-1,19,TRBD2,ASSQHAAGTIMYANTGELF
-,TRBV18,12,-,ASSPRTAGETQY
-,TRBV16,13,-,ASSRRTNSGNTIY
-,TRBV19,11,TRBD2,ASSPGTNYEQY
-,TRBV30,10,-,AWSPGEDTQY
-,TRBV5-1,10,-,ASSLAEETQY
-,TRBV28,9,-,ASSLSNEQF
-,TRBV28,15,-,ASSPRRTVLANHEQF
-,TRBV5-1,15,-,ASRRLLGLNGQETQY
-,TRBV6-5,14,-,ASSYSIRVAKNIQY
-,TRBV6-1,13,-,ASSEARGGPNTQY
-,TRBV30,9,-,AWSSSYEQY
-,TRBV29-1,11,TRBD1,SVVAGGAETQY
once,TRBV6-6,11,-,ASSFLLLQPQH
-,TRBV11-3,11,TRBD1,ASSRDRGYEQY
-,TRBV5-5,12,TRBD2,ASSLGTSAYEQY
-,TRBV19,11,TRBD1,ASSDRERYGYT
-,TRBV9,10,-,ASSVDTNEAF
-,TRBV5-8,14,-,ASSLWGKRPYNEQF
-,TRBV14,12,TRBD2,ASSLGLVYYEQY
-,TRBV5-1,13,TRBD2,ASSLGGSSSETQY
-,TRBV25-1,13,TRBD1,ASSPPDRDAGELF
-,TRBV5-1,10,-,ASSLAFHEQF
-,TRBV9,13,-,ASSPRTGNTGELF
once,TRBV28,14,TRBD1,ASSPAGTGNTGELF
-,TRBV7-3,13,-,ASSLVPSSYNEQF
-,TRBV10-3,11,TRBD1,AISEGTGYGYT
-,TRBV6-6,12,TRBD1,ASRTGQDTGELF
-,TRBV6-6,11,-,ASALRGTGELF
-,TRBV5-1,12,-,ASSLAPPNEKLF
-,TRBV19,11,TRBD2,ASSRTSAYEQY
-,TRBV11-2,12,-,ASSLAGSTDTQY
-,TRBV6-4,14,TRBD2,ASKPIAGEAYNEQF
-,TRBV18,15,TRBD1,ASSRRPGGPTTYEQY